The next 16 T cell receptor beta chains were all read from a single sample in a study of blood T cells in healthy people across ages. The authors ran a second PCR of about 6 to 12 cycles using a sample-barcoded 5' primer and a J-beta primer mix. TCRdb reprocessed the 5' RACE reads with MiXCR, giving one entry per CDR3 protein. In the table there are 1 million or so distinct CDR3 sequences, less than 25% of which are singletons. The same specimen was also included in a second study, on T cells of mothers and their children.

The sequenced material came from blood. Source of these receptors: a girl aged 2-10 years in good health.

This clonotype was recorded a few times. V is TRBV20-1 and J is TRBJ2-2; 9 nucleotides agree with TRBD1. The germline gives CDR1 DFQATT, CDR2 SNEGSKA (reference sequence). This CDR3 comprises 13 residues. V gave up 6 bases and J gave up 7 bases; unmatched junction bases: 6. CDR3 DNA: TGCAGTGCACCGGGACAGGGAGTCGGGGAGCTGTTTTTT. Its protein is CSAPGQGVGELFF.

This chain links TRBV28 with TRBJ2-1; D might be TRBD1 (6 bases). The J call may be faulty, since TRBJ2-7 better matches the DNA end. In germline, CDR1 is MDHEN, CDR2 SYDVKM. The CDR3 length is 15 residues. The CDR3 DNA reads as TGTGCCAGCAGTTCACCAGGGACAAGCTCCTACGAGCAGTACTTC. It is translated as CASSSPGTSSYEQYF.

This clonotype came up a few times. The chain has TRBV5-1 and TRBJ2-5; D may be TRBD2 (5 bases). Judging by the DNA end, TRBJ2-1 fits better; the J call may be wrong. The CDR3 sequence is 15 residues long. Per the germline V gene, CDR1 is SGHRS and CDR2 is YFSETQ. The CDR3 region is CASSLSGRAPNEQFF. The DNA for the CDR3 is TGCGCCAGCAGCCTCAGCGGAAGAGCCCCCAATGAGCAGTTCTTC.

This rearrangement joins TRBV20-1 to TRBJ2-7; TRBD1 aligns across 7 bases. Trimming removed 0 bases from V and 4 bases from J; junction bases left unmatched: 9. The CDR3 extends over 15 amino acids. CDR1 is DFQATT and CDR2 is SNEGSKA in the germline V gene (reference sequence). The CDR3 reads CSARDQGVPGYEQYF. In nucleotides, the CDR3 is TGCAGTGCTAGAGATCAGGGGGTTCCCGGTTACGAGCAGTACTTC.

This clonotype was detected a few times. CDR3: CASSQDRGWSTNEKLFF. The CDR3 nucleotides are TGTGCCAGCAGCCAAGACAGAGGGTGGTCAACTAATGAAAAACTGTTTTTT. The chain is built from TRBV16 and TRBJ1-4; the D gene is possibly TRBD1 (5 bases). Trimming cost V 2 bases and J 0 bases, with 13 bases left between them. In germline, CDR1 is KGHSY, CDR2 FQNENV. There are 17 residues in the CDR3.

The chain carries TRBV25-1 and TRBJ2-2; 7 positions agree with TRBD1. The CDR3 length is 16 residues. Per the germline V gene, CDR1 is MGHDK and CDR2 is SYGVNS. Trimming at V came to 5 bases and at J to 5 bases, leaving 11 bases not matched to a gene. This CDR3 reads CASSPPDRVGTGELFF. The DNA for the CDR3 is TGTGCCAGCAGTCCTCCCGACAGGGTGGGGACCGGGGAGCTGTTTTTT.

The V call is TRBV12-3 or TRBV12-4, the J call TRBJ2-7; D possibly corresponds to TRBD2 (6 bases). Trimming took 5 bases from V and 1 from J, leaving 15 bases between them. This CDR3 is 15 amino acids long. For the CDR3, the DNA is TGTGCCAGCAGTCAAGGCCGAGCGGGTTCCTACGAGCAGTACTTC. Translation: CASSQGRAGSYEQYF.

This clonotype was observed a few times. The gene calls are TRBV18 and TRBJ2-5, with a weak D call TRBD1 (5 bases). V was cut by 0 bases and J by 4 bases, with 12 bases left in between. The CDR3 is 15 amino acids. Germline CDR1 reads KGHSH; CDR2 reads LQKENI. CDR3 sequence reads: CASSPPSGQGETQYF. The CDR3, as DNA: TGTGCCAGCTCACCACCGTCCGGGCAGGGAGAGACCCAGTACTTC.

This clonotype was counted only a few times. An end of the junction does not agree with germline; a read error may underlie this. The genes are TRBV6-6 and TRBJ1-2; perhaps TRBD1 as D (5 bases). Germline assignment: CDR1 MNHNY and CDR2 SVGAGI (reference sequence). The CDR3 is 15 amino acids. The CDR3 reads CASSYNPGHPHGDTF. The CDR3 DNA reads TGTGCCAGCAGTTACAATCCAGGGCACCCTCATGGCGACACCTTC.

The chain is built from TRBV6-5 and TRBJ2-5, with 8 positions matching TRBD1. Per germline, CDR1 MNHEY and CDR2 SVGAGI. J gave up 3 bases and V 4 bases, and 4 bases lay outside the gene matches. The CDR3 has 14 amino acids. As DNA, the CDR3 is TGTGCCAGCAGTTCCTGGGGACAGGAAGAGACCCAGTACTTC. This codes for CASSSWGQEETQYF.

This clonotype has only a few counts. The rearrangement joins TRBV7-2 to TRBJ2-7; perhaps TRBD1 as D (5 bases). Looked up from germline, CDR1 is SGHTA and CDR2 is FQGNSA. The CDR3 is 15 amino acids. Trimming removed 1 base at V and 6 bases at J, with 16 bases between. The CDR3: CASSLVGVEGREQYF. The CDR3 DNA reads TGTGCCAGCAGCTTAGTAGGGGTGGAAGGGCGCGAGCAGTACTTC.

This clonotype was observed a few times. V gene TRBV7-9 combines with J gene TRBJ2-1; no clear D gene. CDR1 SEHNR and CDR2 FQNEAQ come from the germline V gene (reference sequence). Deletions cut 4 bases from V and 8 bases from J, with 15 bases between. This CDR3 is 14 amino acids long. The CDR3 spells CASSSHGLRDEQFF. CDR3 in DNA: TGTGCCAGCAGCTCGCACGGCCTTCGGGATGAGCAGTTCTTC.

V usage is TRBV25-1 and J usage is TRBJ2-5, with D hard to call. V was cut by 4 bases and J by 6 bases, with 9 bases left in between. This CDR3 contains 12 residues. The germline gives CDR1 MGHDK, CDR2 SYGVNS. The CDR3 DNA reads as TGTGCCAGCAGTGTCTTTGGGAAGACCCAGTACTTC. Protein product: CASSVFGKTQYF.

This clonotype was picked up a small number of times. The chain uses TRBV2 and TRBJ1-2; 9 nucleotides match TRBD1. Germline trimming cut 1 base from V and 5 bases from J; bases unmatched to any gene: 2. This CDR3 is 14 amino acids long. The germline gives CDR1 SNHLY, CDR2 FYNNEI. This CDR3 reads CASSEEGQGYGYTF. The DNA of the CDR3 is TGTGCCAGCAGTGAAGAGGGACAGGGTTATGGCTACACCTTC.

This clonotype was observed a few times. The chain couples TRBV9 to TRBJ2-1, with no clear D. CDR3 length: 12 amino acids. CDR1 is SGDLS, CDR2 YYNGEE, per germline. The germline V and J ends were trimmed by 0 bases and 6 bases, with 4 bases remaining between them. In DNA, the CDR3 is TGTGCCAGCAGCGTAGAGAGCAATGAGCAGTTCTTC. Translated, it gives CASSVESNEQFF. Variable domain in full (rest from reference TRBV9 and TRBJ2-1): DSGVTQTPKHLITATGQRVTLRCSPRSGDLSVYWYQQSLDQGLQFLIQYYNGEERAKGNILERFSAQQFPDLHSELNLSSLELGDSALYFCASSVESNEQFFGPGTRLTVL.

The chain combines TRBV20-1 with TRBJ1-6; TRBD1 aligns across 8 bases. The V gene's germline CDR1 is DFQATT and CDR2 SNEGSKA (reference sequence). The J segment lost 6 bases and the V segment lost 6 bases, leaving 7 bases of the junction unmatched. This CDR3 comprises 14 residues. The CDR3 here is CSATNRGINSPLHF. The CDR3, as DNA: TGCAGTGCCACCAACAGGGGGATTAATTCACCCCTCCACTTT.